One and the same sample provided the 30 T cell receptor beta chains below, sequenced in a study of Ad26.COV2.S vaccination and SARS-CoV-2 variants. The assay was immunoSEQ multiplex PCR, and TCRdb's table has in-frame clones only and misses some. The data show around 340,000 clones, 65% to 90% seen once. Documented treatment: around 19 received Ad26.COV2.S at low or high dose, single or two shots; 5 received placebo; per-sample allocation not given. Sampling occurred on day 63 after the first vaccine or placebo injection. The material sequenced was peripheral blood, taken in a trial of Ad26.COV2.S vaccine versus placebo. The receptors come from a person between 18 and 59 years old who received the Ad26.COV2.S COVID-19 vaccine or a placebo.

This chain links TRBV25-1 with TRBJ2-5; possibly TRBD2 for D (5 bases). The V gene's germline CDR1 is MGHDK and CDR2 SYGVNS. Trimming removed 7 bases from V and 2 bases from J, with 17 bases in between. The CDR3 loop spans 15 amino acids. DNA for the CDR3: TGTGCCAGCACCAGTAGTAGCGTCCTTCAAGAGACCCAGTACTTC. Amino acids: CASTSSSVLQETQYF.

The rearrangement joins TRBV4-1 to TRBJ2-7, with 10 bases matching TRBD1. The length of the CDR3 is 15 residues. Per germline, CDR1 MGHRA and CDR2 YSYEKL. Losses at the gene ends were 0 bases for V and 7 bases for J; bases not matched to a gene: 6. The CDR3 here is CASSQDPGTGVEQYF. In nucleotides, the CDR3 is TGCGCCAGCAGCCAAGATCCGGGGACAGGGGTTGAGCAGTACTTC.

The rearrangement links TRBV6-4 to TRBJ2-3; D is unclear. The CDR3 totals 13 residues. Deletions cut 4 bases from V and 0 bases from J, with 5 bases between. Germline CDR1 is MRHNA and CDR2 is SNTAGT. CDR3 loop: CASSAGSTDTQYF. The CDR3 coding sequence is TGTGCCAGCAGTGCCGGGAGCACAGATACGCAGTATTTT.

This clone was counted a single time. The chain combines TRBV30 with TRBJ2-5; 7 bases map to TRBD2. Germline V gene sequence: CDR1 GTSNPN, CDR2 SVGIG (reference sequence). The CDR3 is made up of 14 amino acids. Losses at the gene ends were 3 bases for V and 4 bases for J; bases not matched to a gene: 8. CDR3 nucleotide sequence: TGTGCCTGGAGGACCAGCGGGGCGGGAGAGACCCAGTACTTC. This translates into CAWRTSGAGETQYF.

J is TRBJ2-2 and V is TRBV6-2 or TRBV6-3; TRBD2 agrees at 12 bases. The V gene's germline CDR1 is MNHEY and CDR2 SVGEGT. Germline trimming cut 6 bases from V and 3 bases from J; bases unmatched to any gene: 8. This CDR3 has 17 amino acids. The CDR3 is CASRYLAGGPDTGELFF. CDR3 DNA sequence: TGTGCCAGCAGGTACCTAGCGGGAGGGCCTGACACCGGGGAGCTGTTTTTT.

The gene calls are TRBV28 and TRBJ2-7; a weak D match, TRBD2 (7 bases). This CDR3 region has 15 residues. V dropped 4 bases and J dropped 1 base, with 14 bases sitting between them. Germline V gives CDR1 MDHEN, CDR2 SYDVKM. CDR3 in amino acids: CASSSPRGGSYEQYF. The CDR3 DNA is TGTGCCAGCAGTTCCCCAAGGGGGGGATCCTACGAGCAGTACTTC. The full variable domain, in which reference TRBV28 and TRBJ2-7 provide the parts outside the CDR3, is DVKVTQSSRYLVKRTGEKVFLECVQDMDHENMFWYRQDPGLGLRLIYFSYDVKMKEKGDIPEGYSVSREKKERFSLILESASTNQTSMYLCASSSPRGGSYEQYFGPGTRLTVT.

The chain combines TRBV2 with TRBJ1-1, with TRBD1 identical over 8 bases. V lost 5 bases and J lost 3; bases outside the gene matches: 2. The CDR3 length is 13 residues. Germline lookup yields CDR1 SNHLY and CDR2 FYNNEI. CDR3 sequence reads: CASSLTGDTEAFF. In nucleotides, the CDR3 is TGTGCCAGCAGTCTGACAGGGGACACTGAAGCTTTCTTT.

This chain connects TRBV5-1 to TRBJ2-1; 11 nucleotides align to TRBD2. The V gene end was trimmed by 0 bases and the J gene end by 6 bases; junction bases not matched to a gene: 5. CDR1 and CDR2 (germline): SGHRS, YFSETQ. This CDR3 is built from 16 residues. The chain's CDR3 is CASSLAVLAGGNEQFF. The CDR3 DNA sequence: TGCGCCAGCAGCTTGGCGGTCCTAGCGGGGGGCAATGAGCAGTTCTTC.

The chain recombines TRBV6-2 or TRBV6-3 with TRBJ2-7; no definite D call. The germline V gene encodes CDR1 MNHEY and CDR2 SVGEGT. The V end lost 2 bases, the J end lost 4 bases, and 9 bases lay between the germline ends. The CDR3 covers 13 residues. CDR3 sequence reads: CASSYASPYEQYF. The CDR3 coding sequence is TGTGCCAGCAGTTACGCGTCCCCTTACGAGCAGTACTTC.

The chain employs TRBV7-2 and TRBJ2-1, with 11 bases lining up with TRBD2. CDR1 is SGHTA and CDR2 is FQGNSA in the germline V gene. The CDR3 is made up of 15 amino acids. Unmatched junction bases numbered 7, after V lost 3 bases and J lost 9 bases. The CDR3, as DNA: TGTGCCAGCAGCTTTAGCGGGGGGGCCAAGTTTGAGCAGTTCTTC. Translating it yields CASSFSGGAKFEQFF.

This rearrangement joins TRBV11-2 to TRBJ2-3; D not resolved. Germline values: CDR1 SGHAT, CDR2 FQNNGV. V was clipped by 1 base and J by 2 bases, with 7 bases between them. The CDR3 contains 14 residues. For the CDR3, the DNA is TGTGCCAGCAGCTTAGGGCGGTACACAGATACGCAGTATTTT. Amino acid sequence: CASSLGRYTDTQYF. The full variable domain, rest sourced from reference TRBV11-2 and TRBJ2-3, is EAGVAQSPRYKIIEKRQSVAFWCNPISGHATLYWYQQILGQGPKLLIQFQNNGVVDDSQLPKDRFSAERLKGVDSTLKIQPAKLEDSAVYLCASSLGRYTDTQYFGPGTRLTVL.

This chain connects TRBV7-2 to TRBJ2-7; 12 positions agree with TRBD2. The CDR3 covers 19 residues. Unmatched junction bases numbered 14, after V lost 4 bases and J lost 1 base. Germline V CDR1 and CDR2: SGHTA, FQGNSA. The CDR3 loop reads CASSSRYSTTSGSSYEQYF. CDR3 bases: TGTGCCAGCAGCTCCCGATATTCCACGACTAGCGGGAGTTCCTACGAGCAGTACTTC.

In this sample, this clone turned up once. The CDR3: CASSFDRVNEQFF. CDR3 nucleotides: TGTGCCAGCAGTTTCGACAGGGTCAATGAGCAGTTCTTC. The chain links TRBV27 to TRBJ2-1, with TRBD1 matching over 7 bases. The germline V gene has CDR1 MNHEY and CDR2 SMNVEV (reference sequence). V gave up 3 bases and J gave up 6 bases; unmatched junction bases: 2. CDR3 length: 13 amino acids.

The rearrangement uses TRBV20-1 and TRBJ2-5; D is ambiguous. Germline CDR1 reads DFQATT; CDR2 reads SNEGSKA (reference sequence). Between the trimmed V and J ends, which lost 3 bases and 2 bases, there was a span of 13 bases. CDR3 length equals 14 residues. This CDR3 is CSASTVRRQETQYF. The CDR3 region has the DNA TGCAGTGCTAGTACAGTAAGGCGGCAAGAGACCCAGTACTTC.

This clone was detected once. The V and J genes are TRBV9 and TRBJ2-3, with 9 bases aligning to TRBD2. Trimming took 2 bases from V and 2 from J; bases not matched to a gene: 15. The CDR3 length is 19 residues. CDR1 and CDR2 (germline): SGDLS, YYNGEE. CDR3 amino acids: CASSVSRKWKREDTDTQYF. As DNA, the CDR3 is TGTGCCAGCAGCGTTTCTAGAAAGTGGAAGCGGGAGGACACAGATACGCAGTATTTT.

The CDR3: CASSPGVTSLGEQYF. Written as DNA, the CDR3 is TGTGCCAGCTCACCAGGGGTGACTAGCTTGGGCGAGCAGTACTTC. The chain joins TRBV18 to TRBJ2-7, with TRBD2 matching over 7 bases. Germline assignment: CDR1 KGHSH and CDR2 LQKENI. After removal of 2 bases from V and 6 bases from J, the junction contained 10 bases not matched to a gene. The CDR3 is 15 residues long.

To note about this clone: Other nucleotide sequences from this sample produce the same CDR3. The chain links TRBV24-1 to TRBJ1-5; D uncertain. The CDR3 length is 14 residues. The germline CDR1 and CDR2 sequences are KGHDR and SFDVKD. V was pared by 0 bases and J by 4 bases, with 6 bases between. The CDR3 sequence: CATSDLQGNQPQHF. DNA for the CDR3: TGTGCCACCAGTGATTTGCAAGGGAATCAGCCCCAGCATTTT.

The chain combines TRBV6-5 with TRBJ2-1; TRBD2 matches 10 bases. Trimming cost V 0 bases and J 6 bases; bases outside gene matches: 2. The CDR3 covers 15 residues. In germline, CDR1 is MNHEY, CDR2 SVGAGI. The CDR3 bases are TGTGCCAGCAGTTACTCTAGCGGGGGGTCCAATGAGCAGTTCTTC. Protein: CASSYSSGGSNEQFF.

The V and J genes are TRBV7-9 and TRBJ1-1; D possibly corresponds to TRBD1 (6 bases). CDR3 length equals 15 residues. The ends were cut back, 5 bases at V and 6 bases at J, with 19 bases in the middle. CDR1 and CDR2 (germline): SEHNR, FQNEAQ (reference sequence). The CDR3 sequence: CASSALQGPGAEAFF. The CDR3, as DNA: TGTGCCAGCAGCGCCCTACAGGGACCAGGGGCTGAAGCTTTCTTT.

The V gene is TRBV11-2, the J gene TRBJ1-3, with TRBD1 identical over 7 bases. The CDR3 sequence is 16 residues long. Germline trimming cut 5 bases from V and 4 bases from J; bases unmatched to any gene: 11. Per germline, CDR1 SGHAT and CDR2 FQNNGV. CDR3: CASSHTTGALGNTIYF. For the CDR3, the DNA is TGTGCCAGCAGCCATACTACAGGGGCCCTCGGAAACACCATATATTTT.

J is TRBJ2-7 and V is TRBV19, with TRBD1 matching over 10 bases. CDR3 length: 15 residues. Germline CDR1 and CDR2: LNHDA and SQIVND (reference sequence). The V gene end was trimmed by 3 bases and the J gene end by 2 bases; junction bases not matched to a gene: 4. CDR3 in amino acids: CASSIPGQGPYEQYF. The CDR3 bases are TGTGCCAGTAGTATCCCGGGACAGGGGCCCTACGAGCAGTACTTC.

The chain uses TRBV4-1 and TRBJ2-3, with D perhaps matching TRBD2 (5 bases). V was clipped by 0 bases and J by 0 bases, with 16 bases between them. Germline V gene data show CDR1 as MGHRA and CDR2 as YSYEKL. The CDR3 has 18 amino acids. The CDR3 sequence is CASSQEELLGISTDTQYF. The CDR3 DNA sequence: TGCGCCAGCAGCCAAGAAGAACTACTCGGGATAAGCACAGATACGCAGTATTTT.

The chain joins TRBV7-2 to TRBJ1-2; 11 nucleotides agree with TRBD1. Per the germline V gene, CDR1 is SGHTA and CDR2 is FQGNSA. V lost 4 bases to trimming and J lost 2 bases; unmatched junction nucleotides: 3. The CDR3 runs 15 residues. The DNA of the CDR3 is TGTGCCAGCAGCTCCCGGGACAGGGGGAACTATGGCTACACCTTC. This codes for CASSSRDRGNYGYTF.

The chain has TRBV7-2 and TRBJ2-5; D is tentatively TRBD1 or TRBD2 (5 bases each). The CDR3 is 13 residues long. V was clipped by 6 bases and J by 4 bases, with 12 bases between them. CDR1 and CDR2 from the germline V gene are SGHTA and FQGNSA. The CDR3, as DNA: TGTGCCAGCAGGGAGAGTGGGGGAGAGACCCAGTACTTC. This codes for CASRESGGETQYF.

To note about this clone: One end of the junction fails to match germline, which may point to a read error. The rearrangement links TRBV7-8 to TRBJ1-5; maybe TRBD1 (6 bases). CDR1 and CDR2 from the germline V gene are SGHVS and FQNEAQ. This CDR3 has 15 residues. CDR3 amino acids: CASSEINTGNPRLIF. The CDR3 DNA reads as TGTGCCAGCAGTGAAATAAATACAGGGAACCCCCGACTGATTTTT.

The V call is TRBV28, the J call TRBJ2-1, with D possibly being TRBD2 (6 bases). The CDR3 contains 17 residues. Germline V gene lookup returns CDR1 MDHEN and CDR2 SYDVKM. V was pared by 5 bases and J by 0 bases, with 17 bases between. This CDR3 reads CASSRGWADYSYNEQFF. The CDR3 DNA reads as TGTGCCAGCAGTAGAGGGTGGGCGGACTACTCCTACAATGAGCAGTTCTTC. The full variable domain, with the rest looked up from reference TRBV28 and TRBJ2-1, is DVKVTQSSRYLVKRTGEKVFLECVQDMDHENMFWYRQDPGLGLRLIYFSYDVKMKEKGDIPEGYSVSREKKERFSLILESASTNQTSMYLCASSRGWADYSYNEQFFGPGTRLTVL.

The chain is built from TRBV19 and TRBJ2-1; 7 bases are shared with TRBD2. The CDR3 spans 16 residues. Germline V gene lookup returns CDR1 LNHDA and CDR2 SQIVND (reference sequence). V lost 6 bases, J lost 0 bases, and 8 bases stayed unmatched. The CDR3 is CASRTAGGSSYNEQFF. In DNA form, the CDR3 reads TGTGCCAGTAGAACCGCCGGGGGGAGCTCCTACAATGAGCAGTTCTTC.

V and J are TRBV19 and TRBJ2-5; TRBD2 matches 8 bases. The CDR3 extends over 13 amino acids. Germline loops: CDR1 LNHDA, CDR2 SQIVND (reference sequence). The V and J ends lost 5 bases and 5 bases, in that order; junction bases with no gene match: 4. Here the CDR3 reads CASSELAGETQYF. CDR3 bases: TGTGCCAGTAGTGAATTAGCGGGGGAGACCCAGTACTTC. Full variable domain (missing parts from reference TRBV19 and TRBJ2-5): DGGITQSPKYLFRKEGQNVTLSCEQNLNHDAMYWYRQDPGQGLRLIYYSQIVNDFQKGDIAEGYSVSREKKESFPLTVTSAQKNPTAFYLCASSELAGETQYFGPGTRLLVL.

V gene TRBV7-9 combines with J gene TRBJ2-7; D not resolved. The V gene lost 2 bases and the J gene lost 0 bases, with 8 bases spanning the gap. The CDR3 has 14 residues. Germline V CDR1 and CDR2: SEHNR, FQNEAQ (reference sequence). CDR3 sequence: CASSLSANSYEQYF. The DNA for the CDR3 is TGTGCCAGCAGCTTATCGGCAAACTCCTACGAGCAGTACTTC.

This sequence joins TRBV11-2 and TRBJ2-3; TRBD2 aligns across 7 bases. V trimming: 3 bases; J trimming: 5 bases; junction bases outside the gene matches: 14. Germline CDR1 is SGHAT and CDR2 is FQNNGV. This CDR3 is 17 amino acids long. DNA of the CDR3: TGTGCCAGCAGCTTCCATCCGGGGGGAGCCCGGGGAGATACGCAGTATTTT. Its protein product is CASSFHPGGARGDTQYF.